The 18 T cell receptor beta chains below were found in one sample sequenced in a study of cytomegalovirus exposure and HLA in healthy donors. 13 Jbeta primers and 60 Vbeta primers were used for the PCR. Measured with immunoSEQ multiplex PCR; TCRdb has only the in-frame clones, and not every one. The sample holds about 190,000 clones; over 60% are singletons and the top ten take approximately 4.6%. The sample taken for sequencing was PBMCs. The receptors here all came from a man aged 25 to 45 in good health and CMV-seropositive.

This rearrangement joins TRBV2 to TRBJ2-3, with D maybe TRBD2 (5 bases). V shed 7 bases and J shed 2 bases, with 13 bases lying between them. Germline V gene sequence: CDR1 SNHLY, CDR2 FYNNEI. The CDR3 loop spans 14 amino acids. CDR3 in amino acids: CASKPAEPTDTQYF. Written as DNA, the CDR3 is TGTGCCAGCAAGCCAGCGGAGCCCACAGATACGCAGTATTTT.

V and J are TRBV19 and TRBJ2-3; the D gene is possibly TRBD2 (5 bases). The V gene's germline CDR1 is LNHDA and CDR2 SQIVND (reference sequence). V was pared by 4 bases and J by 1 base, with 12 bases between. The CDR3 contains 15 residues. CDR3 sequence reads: CASSKLGMGTDTQYF. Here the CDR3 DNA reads TGTGCCAGTAGTAAACTAGGGATGGGCACAGATACGCAGTATTTT. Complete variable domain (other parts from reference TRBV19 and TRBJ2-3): DGGITQSPKYLFRKEGQNVTLSCEQNLNHDAMYWYRQDPGQGLRLIYYSQIVNDFQKGDIAEGYSVSREKKESFPLTVTSAQKNPTAFYLCASSKLGMGTDTQYFGPGTRLTVL.

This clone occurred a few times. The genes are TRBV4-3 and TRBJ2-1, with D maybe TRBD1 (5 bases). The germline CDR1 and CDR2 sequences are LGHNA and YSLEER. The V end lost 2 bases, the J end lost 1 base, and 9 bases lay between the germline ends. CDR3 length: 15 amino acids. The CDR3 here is CASSQSQASYNEQFF. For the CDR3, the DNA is TGCGCCAGCAGCCAATCACAGGCGTCCTACAATGAGCAGTTCTTC.

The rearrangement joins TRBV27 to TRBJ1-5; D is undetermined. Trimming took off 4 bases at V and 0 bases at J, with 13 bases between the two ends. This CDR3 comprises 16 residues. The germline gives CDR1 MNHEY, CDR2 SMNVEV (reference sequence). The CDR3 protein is CASSSTREASNQPQHF. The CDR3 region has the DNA TGTGCCAGCAGTTCGACACGGGAAGCTAGCAATCAGCCCCAGCATTTT.

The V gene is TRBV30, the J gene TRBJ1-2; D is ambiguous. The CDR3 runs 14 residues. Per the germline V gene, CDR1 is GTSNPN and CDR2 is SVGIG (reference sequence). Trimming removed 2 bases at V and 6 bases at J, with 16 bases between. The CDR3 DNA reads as TGTGCCTGGAGTAACGGGGTAGATGGGAATGGCTACACCTTC. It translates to CAWSNGVDGNGYTF.

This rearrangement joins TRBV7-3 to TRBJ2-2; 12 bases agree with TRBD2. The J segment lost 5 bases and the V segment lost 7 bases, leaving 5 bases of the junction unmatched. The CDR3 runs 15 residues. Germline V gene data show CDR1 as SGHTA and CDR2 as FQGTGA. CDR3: CASTQTSGRTGELFF. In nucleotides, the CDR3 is TGTGCCAGCACCCAGACTAGCGGGAGAACCGGGGAGCTGTTTTTT.

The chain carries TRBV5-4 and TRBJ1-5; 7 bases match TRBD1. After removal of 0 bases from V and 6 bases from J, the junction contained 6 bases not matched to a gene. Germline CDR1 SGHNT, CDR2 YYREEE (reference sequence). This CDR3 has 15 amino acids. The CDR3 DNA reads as TGTGCCAGCAGCTTGGACAGGGGTGTAGGTCAGCCCCAGCATTTT. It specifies CASSLDRGVGQPQHF.

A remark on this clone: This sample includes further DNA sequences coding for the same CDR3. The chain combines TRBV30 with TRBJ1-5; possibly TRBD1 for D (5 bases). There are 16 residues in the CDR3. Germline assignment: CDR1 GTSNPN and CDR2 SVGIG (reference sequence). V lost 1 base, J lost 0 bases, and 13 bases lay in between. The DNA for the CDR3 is TGTGCCTGGAGTGCGGGAGAGGGGTATAGCAATCAGCCCCAGCATTTT. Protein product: CAWSAGEGYSNQPQHF.

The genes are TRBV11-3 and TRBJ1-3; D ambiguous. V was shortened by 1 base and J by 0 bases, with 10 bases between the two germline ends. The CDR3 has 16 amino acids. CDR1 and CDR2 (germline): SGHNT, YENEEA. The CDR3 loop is CASSLGTARSGNTIYF. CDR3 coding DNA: TGTGCCAGCAGCTTAGGAACAGCACGCTCTGGAAACACCATATATTTT.

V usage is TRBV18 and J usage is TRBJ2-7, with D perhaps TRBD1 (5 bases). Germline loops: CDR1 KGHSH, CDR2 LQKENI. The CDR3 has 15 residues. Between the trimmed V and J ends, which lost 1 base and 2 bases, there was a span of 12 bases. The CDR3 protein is CASSPLAGPPYEQYF. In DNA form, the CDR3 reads TGTGCCAGCTCACCACTAGCAGGGCCCCCCTACGAGCAGTACTTC.

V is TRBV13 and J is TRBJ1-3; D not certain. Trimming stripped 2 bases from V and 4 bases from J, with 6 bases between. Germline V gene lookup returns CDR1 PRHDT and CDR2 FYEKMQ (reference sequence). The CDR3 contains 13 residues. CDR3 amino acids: CASSLSRGNTIYF. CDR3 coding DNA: TGTGCCAGCAGCTTATCCCGGGGAAACACCATATATTTT.

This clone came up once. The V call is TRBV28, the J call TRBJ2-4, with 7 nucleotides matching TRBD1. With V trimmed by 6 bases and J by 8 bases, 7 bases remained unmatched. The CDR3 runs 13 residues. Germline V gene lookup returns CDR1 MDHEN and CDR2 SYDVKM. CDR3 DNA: TGTGCCAGCAGCGGGACAGATGGATACATTCAGTACTTC. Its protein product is CASSGTDGYIQYF.

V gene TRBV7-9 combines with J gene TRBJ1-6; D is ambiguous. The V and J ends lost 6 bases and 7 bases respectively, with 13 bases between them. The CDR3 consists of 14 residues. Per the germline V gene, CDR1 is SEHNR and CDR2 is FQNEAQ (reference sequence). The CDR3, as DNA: TGTGCCAGCAGTTCCCAGCGCGGAAATTCACCCCTCCACTTT. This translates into CASSSQRGNSPLHF.

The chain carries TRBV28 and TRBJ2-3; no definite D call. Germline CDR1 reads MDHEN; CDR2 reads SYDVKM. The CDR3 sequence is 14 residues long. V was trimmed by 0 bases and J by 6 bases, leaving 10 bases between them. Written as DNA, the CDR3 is TGTGCCAGCAGTTTATGGGCCTCACCCGATACGCAGTATTTT. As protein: CASSLWASPDTQYF.

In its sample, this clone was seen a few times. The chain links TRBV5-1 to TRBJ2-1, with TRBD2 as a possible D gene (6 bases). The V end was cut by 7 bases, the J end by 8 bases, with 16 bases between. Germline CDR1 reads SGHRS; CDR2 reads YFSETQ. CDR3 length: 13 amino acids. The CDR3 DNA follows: TGCGCCAGCTTCCACGGAGGGGTCGATGAGCAGTTCTTC. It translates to CASFHGGVDEQFF.

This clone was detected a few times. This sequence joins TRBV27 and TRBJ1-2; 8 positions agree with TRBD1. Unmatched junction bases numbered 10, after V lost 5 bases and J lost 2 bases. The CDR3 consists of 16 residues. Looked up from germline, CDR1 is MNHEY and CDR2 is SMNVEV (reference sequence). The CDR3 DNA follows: TGTGCCAGCAGTCCCTTTACAGGGGGTGCGAACTATGGCTACACCTTC. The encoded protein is CASSPFTGGANYGYTF.

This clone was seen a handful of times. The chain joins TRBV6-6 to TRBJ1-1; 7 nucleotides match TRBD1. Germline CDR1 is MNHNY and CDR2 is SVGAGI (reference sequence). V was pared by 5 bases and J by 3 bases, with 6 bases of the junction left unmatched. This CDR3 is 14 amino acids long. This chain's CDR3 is CASSTTGSDTEAFF. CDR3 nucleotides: TGTGCCAGCAGTACGACAGGGTCGGACACTGAAGCTTTCTTT.

CDR3 nucleotide sequence: TGCGCCAGCAGCTACGATGGAAGAGGAGAGACCCAGTACTTC. Translating it yields CASSYDGRGETQYF. The chain carries TRBV5-1 and TRBJ2-5; D is ambiguous. V dropped 3 bases and J dropped 4 bases, with 13 bases sitting between them. This CDR3 comprises 14 residues. The germline V gene encodes CDR1 SGHRS and CDR2 YFSETQ.